These 15 T cell receptor beta chains came from one sample sequenced in a study of T-cell reconstitution after alpha-beta-depleted transplantation in children. Unique molecular identifiers were used in preparing the TCRbeta library. One entry per CDR3 protein results from TCRdb running MiXCR on the PCR reads. The sample has 440,000 or so distinct CDR3 sequences, approximately 10% seen once. Here the sequenced sample was PBMCs from the stem cell graft donor, taken from the stem cell graft. The receptor source for this set is a human donor who donated a stem cell graft to a child with acute myeloid leukemia.

This clonotype was picked up a small number of times. The chain has TRBV7-6 and TRBJ2-7; D is uncertain. The V end lost 2 bases, the J end lost 6 bases, and 11 bases lay between the germline ends. There are 13 residues in the CDR3. Germline V gene data show CDR1 as SGHVS and CDR2 as FNYEAQ. The CDR3 spells CASSLTMGGEQYF. For the CDR3, the DNA is TGTGCCAGCAGCTTAACGATGGGCGGCGAGCAGTACTTC.

This clonotype came up a few times. This chain links TRBV6-2 or TRBV6-3 with TRBJ2-7; D is undetermined. There are 12 residues in the CDR3. Germline V gene sequence: CDR1 MNHEY, CDR2 SVGEGT. Trimming removed 5 bases at V and 3 bases at J, with 8 bases between. This CDR3 is CASSAAHYEQYF. The CDR3 bases are TGTGCCAGCAGTGCAGCCCACTACGAGCAGTACTTC.

The chain uses TRBV20-1 and TRBJ1-3; tentatively, D is TRBD1 (5 bases). The V gene's germline CDR1 is DFQATT and CDR2 SNEGSKA (reference sequence). The V end lost 7 bases, the J end lost 8 bases, and 18 bases lay between the germline ends. The CDR3 extends over 13 amino acids. CDR3 bases: TGCAGTGTACAGGATCCCGGAGGATACACCATATATTTT. Its protein is CSVQDPGGYTIYF.

This clonotype was observed at least ten times. The V gene is TRBV20-1, the J gene TRBJ1-5, with D possibly TRBD1 on 5 matching bases. V dropped 2 bases and J dropped 0 bases, with 11 bases sitting between them. Germline loops: CDR1 DFQATT, CDR2 SNEGSKA (reference sequence). The CDR3 loop spans 15 amino acids. The CDR3 here is CSARKGDYSNQPQHF. CDR3 coding DNA: TGCAGTGCTAGAAAAGGGGACTATAGCAATCAGCCCCAGCATTTT.

This chain connects TRBV5-1 to TRBJ2-7; D is unclear. The V and J ends lost 0 bases and 2 bases respectively, with 12 bases between them. The CDR3 spans 15 residues. Germline V gene data show CDR1 as SGHRS and CDR2 as YFSETQ. CDR3 sequence: CASSLAEDIPYEQYF. The CDR3, as DNA: TGCGCCAGCAGCTTGGCCGAAGACATTCCCTACGAGCAGTACTTC.

This clonotype has a handful of counts. The V and J genes are TRBV12-3 or TRBV12-4 and TRBJ2-3, with TRBD2 as a possible D gene (6 bases). The V gene lost 6 bases and the J gene lost 5 bases, with 18 bases spanning the gap. This CDR3 contains 15 residues. Here the CDR3 reads CASRRTGDGRDTQYF. Here the CDR3 DNA reads TGTGCCAGCAGGCGGACGGGAGACGGGCGAGATACGCAGTATTTT.

Ten or more counts support this clonotype. The V call is TRBV27, the J call TRBJ1-1; tentatively, D is TRBD1 (6 bases). The CDR3 is 13 amino acids. Trimming shortened V by 6 bases and J by 4 bases, and 12 bases separated the two germline ends. Germline V gene sequence: CDR1 MNHEY, CDR2 SMNVEV (reference sequence). CDR3 sequence reads: CASRQGFVTEAFF. CDR3 DNA sequence: TGTGCCAGCAGACAGGGTTTTGTCACTGAAGCTTTCTTT.

This clonotype was seen only a few times. This chain links TRBV20-1 with TRBJ1-1; D is uncertain. The germline V and J ends were trimmed by 1 base and 7 bases, with 19 bases remaining between them. In germline, CDR1 is DFQATT, CDR2 SNEGSKA (reference sequence). This CDR3 is 15 amino acids long. In DNA, the CDR3 is TGCAGTGCTAGAGGTGCCGCCGGGGTTAGGGATGAAGCTTTCTTT. It specifies CSARGAAGVRDEAFF.

This clonotype turned up a few times. The chain joins TRBV5-1 to TRBJ1-4, with D hard to call. Trimming stripped 4 bases from V and 7 bases from J, with 17 bases between. The CDR3 consists of 15 residues. The V gene's germline CDR1 is SGHRS and CDR2 YFSETQ. CDR3 bases: TGCGCCAGCAGCAACGGACGGAGGGTGGGTGAAAAACTGTTTTTT. This gives the protein CASSNGRRVGEKLFF. The entire variable domain, with the rest obtained from reference TRBV5-1 and TRBJ1-4, is as follows: KAGVTQTPRYLIKTRGQQVTLSCSPISGHRSVSWYQQTPGQGLQFLFEYFSETQRNKGNFPGRFSGRQFSNSRSEMNVSTLELGDSALYLCASSNGRRVGEKLFFGSGTQLSVL.

This clonotype showed up just a few times. The chain joins TRBV2 to TRBJ2-5; TRBD1 matches at 7 bases. V lost 4 bases to trimming and J lost 6 bases; unmatched junction nucleotides: 8. Germline CDR1 and CDR2: SNHLY and FYNNEI. The CDR3 runs to 14 residues. Here the CDR3 DNA reads TGTGCCAGCAGTGGGGACAGCAAGGTTAAGACCCAGTACTTC. Translation gives CASSGDSKVKTQYF. The variable domain in full, with the rest retrieved from reference TRBV2 and TRBJ2-5, is EPEVTQTPSHQVTQMGQEVILRCVPISNHLYFYWYRQILGQKVEFLVSFYNNEISEKSEIFDDQFSVERPDGSNFTLKIRSTKLEDSAMYFCASSGDSKVKTQYFGPGTRLLVL.

Many counts were recorded for this clonotype. The chain is built from TRBV10-3 and TRBJ2-1; 8 bases line up with TRBD2. The germline V gene has CDR1 ENHRY and CDR2 SYGVKD. This CDR3 spans 12 amino acids. V lost 10 bases to trimming and J lost 5 bases; unmatched junction nucleotides: 4. CDR3 DNA: TGTGCCACCAGGACTAGCAACAATGAGCAGTTCTTC. Amino acid sequence: CATRTSNNEQFF.

V gene TRBV20-1 combines with J gene TRBJ2-5; TRBD2 matches at 11 bases. Germline CDR1 is DFQATT and CDR2 is SNEGSKA (reference sequence). With V trimmed by 3 bases and J by 4 bases, 7 bases remained unmatched. This CDR3 region has 15 residues. CDR3 DNA sequence: TGCAGTGCTAGCCTTAGCGGGGGGGTATTAGAGACCCAGTACTTC. Protein: CSASLSGGVLETQYF.

This clonotype has a handful of counts. This chain uses TRBV12-3 or TRBV12-4 with TRBJ2-5, with D possibly being TRBD1 (5 bases). The CDR3 sequence is 14 residues long. V dropped 2 bases and J dropped 5 bases, with 12 bases sitting between them. The CDR3 DNA reads TGTGCCAGCAGTTTATTCACAGGTCGGGAGACCCAGTACTTC. It yields the protein CASSLFTGRETQYF.

This clonotype came up a few times. The chain uses TRBV10-3 and TRBJ2-3; D is unclear. This CDR3 spans 14 amino acids. The germline V and J ends were trimmed by 11 bases and 0 bases, with 15 bases remaining between them. CDR1 and CDR2 from the germline V gene are ENHRY and SYGVKD. The CDR3 reads CAQSGEGSTDTQYF. For the CDR3, the DNA is TGTGCCCAGTCGGGTGAAGGGAGCACAGATACGCAGTATTTT.

This clonotype was found a few times. CDR3: CASSASAGETQYF. The CDR3 DNA follows: TGTGCCAGCTCCGCTAGCGCGGGAGAGACCCAGTACTTC. The chain has TRBV2 and TRBJ2-5, with D perhaps TRBD2 (6 bases). The CDR3 extends over 13 amino acids. Trimming took off 8 bases at V and 4 bases at J, with 14 bases between the two ends. Germline V CDR1 and CDR2: SNHLY, FYNNEI. The variable domain in full, with the rest retrieved from reference TRBV2 and TRBJ2-5, is EPEVTQTPSHQVTQMGQEVILRCVPISNHLYFYWYRQILGQKVEFLVSFYNNEISEKSEIFDDQFSVERPDGSNFTLKIRSTKLEDSAMYFCASSASAGETQYFGPGTRLLVL.